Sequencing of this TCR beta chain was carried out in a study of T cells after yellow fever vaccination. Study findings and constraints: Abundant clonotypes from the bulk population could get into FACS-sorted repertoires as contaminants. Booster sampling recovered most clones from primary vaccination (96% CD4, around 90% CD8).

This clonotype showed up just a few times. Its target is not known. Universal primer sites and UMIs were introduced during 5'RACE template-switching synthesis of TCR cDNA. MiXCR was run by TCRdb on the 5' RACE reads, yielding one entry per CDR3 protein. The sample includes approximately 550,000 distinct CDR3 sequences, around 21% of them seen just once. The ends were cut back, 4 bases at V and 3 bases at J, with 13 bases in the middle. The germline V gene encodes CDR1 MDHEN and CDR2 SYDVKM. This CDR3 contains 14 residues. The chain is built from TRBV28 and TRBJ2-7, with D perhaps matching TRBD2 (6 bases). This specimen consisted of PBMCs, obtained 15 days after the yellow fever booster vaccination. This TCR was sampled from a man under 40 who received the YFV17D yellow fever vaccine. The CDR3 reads CASSSRGRFYEQYF. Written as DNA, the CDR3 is TGTGCCAGCAGTTCCCGAGGGAGGTTCTACGAGCAGTACTTC. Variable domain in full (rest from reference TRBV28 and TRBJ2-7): DVKVTQSSRYLVKRTGEKVFLECVQDMDHENMFWYRQDPGLGLRLIYFSYDVKMKEKGDIPEGYSVSREKKERFSLILESASTNQTSMYLCASSSRGRFYEQYFGPGTRLTVT.